The 5 T cell receptor beta chains listed next were all sequenced from one sample in a study of cytomegalovirus exposure and HLA in healthy donors. The study ran its PCR with 60 Vbeta and 13 Jbeta primers. The method was immunoSEQ multiplex PCR; TCRdb's version includes in-frame clones alone and lacks a portion of them. The table lists 40,000 to 55,000 clones, about 77% of them singletons. Sequenced input: PBMCs. Every receptor here comes from a middle-aged woman in good health and CMV-seropositive.

The V gene is TRBV11-2, the J gene TRBJ2-5, with TRBD2 matching 14 bases. CDR1 and CDR2 (germline): SGHAT, FQNNGV. Trimming cost V 5 bases and J 1 base; bases outside gene matches: 3. CDR3 length: 16 amino acids. The CDR3 loop is CASSPTSGGAQETQYF. The CDR3 DNA is TGTGCCAGCAGCCCGACTAGCGGGGGGGCCCAAGAGACCCAGTACTTC.

J is TRBJ1-2 and V is TRBV6-4, with TRBD1 identical over 7 bases. Germline CDR1 reads MRHNA; CDR2 reads SNTAGT. The CDR3 consists of 14 residues. Unmatched junction bases numbered 6, after V lost 4 bases and J lost 4 bases. The CDR3, as DNA: TGTGCCAGCAGTGCGGACAGGACGAGCTATGGCTACACCTTC. It is translated as CASSADRTSYGYTF.

The V gene is TRBV4-2, the J gene TRBJ2-1; 11 nucleotides match TRBD2. Trimming cost V 2 bases and J 7 bases; bases outside gene matches: 10. The germline V gene encodes CDR1 LGHNA and CDR2 YNFKEQ. This CDR3 comprises 17 residues. The CDR3: CASSQPLAGGQGNEQFF. The CDR3 DNA is TGTGCCAGCAGCCAACCCCTAGCGGGGGGCCAAGGGAATGAGCAGTTCTTC.

The CDR3 loop reads CASRHRVYGYTF. CDR3 DNA sequence: TGTGCCAGCCGTCACAGGGTCTATGGCTACACCTTC. The V call is TRBV6-5, the J call TRBJ1-2; possible D gene TRBD1, 6 bases. Germline assignment: CDR1 MNHEY and CDR2 SVGAGI. V was trimmed by 8 bases and J by 4 bases, leaving 11 bases between them. The CDR3 has 12 residues.

This rearrangement joins TRBV6-5 to TRBJ2-3; no firm D call. This CDR3 contains 14 residues. V dropped 6 bases and J dropped 0 bases, with 10 bases sitting between them. Germline loops: CDR1 MNHEY, CDR2 SVGAGI. This CDR3 reads CASSRSPSTDTQYF. CDR3 DNA sequence: TGTGCCAGCAGCCGTAGTCCTAGCACAGATACGCAGTATTTT.